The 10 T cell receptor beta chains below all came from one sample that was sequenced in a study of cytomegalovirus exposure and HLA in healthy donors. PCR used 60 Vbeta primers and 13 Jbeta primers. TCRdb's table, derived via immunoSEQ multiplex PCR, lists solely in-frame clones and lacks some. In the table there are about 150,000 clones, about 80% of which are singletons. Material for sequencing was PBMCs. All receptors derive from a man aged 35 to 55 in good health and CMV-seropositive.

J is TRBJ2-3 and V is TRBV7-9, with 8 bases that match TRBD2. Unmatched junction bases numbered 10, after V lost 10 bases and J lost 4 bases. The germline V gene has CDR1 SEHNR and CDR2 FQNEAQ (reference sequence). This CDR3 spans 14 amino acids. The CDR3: CANSGTSNADTQYF. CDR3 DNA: TGTGCCAACTCCGGGACTAGTAACGCAGATACGCAGTATTTT.

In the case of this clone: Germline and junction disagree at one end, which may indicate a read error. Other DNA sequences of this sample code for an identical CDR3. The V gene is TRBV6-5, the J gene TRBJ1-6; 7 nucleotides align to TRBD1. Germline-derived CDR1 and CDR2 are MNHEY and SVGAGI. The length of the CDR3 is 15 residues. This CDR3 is CASSKGTAYNSPLHF. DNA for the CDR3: TGTGCCAGCAGTAAAGGGACAGCCTATAACTCACCCCTCCACTTT.

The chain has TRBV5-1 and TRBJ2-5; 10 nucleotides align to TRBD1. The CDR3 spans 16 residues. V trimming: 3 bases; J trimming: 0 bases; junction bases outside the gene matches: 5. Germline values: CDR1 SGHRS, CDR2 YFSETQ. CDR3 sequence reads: CASSSGTGAYQETQYF. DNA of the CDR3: TGCGCCAGCAGCTCGGGGACAGGGGCGTACCAAGAGACCCAGTACTTC.

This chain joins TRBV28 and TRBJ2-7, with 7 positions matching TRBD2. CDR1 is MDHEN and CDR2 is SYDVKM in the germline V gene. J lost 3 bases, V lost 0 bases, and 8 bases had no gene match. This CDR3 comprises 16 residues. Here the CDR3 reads CASSLWASGESYEQYF. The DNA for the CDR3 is TGTGCCAGCAGTTTATGGGCTAGCGGAGAGAGCTACGAGCAGTACTTC.

This CDR3 is CASSPERGPSGYTF. Written as DNA, the CDR3 is TGCGCCAGCAGCCCGGAGCGGGGACCGAGCGGCTACACCTTC. The chain joins TRBV5-1 to TRBJ1-2; D is possibly TRBD1 (5 bases). CDR3 size: 14 residues. Deletions cut 4 bases from V and 8 bases from J, with 18 bases between. Per the germline V gene, CDR1 is SGHRS and CDR2 is YFSETQ.

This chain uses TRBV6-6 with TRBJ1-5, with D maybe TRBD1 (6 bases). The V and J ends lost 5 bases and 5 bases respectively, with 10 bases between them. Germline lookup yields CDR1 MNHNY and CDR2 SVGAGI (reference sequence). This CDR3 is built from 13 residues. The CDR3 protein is CASSTTGDQPQHF. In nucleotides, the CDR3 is TGTGCCAGCAGTACGACAGGAGATCAGCCCCAGCATTTT.

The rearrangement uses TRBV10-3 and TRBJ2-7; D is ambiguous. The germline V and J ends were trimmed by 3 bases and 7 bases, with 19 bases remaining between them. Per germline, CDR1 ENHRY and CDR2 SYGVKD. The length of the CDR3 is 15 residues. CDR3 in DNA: TGTGCCATCAGTGAAGGATCCCTTGGGCTTGGAGAGCAGTACTTC. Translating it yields CAISEGSLGLGEQYF.

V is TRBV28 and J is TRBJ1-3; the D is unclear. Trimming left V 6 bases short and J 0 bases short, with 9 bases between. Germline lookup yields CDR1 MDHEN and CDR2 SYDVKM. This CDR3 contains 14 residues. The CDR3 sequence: CASSSGVSGNTIYF. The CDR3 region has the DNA TGTGCCAGCAGCTCGGGAGTCTCTGGAAACACCATATATTTT.

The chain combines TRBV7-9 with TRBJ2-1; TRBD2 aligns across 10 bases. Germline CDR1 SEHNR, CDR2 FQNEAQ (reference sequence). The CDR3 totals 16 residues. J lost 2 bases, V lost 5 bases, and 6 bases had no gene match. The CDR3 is CASSPPGLAPYNEQFF. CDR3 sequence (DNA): TGTGCCAGCAGCCCCCCGGGACTAGCGCCCTACAATGAGCAGTTCTTC.

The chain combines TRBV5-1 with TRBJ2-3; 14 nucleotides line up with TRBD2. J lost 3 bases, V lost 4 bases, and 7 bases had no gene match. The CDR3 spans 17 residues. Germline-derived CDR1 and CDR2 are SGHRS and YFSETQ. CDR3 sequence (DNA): TGCGCCAGCAGCCACGGACTAGCGGGAGGACGAACAGATACGCAGTATTTT. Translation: CASSHGLAGGRTDTQYF.